Shown below are 26 T cell receptor beta chains from a single sample sequenced in a study of blood T cell repertoires in COVID-19. Clones were read by immunoSEQ multiplex PCR, and TCRdb kept only the in-frame ones, dropping some. The table shows 250,000 or so clones, with around nine tenths occurring only once. Sequencing was performed on peripheral blood. Source of these receptors: a man between 40 and 49 years old with active or convalescent COVID-19.

A single count supports this clone. This chain uses TRBV20-1 with TRBJ1-2, with a tentative D call TRBD1 (5 bases). Germline V gene data show CDR1 as DFQATT and CDR2 as SNEGSKA (reference sequence). The CDR3 spans 11 residues. V lost 7 bases and J 7 bases, leaving 13 bases between the germline ends. In nucleotides, the CDR3 is TGCAGTGTGGGGGAGGTGGTTGGCTACACCTTC. Amino acid sequence: CSVGEVVGYTF.

The chain couples TRBV5-6 to TRBJ1-5; D remains unclear. Between the trimmed V and J ends, which lost 5 bases and 6 bases, there was a span of 9 bases. CDR1 and CDR2 from the germline V gene are SGHDT and YYEEEE. This CDR3 is built from 12 residues. The CDR3 DNA reads as TGTGCCAGCAGTCTTGAGGGTCAGCCCCAGCATTTT. It yields the protein CASSLEGQPQHF.

This clone was recorded only once. The CDR3: CASSPRQGRDEQYF. Written as DNA, the CDR3 is TGTGCCAGCTCACCACGCCAGGGTCGCGACGAGCAGTACTTC. The rearrangement links TRBV18 to TRBJ2-7, with a weak D call TRBD1 (5 bases). The CDR3 is made up of 14 amino acids. V lost 1 base and J 5 bases, leaving 12 bases between the germline ends. CDR1 and CDR2 from the germline V gene are KGHSH and LQKENI.

V usage is TRBV5-6 and J usage is TRBJ1-6; 10 positions match TRBD1. Per germline, CDR1 SGHDT and CDR2 YYEEEE. The J segment lost 8 bases and the V segment lost 4 bases, leaving 3 bases of the junction unmatched. CDR3 length equals 14 residues. The CDR3 here is CASSRQGAYSPLHF. The CDR3 nucleotides read TGTGCCAGCAGCAGACAGGGGGCATATTCACCCCTCCACTTT.

The genes are TRBV19 and TRBJ1-2, with TRBD1 identical over 9 bases. V shed 4 bases, J shed 6 bases, and the junction held 6 bases outside the gene matches. The CDR3 has 14 residues. CDR1 is LNHDA and CDR2 is SQIVND in the germline V gene (reference sequence). This chain's CDR3 is CASSTGQGSDGYTF. In DNA, the CDR3 is TGTGCCAGTAGTACCGGACAGGGGAGCGATGGCTACACCTTC.

This chain connects TRBV9 to TRBJ2-4; TRBD2 might be the D (6 bases). Germline V gives CDR1 SGDLS, CDR2 YYNGEE. Trimming took 0 bases from V and 8 from J, leaving 15 bases between them. This CDR3 contains 15 residues. The CDR3 sequence is CASSVGGGAVDIQYF. DNA for the CDR3: TGTGCCAGCAGCGTAGGAGGAGGGGCGGTGGACATTCAGTACTTC. Variable domain in full (rest from reference TRBV9 and TRBJ2-4): DSGVTQTPKHLITATGQRVTLRCSPRSGDLSVYWYQQSLDQGLQFLIQYYNGEERAKGNILERFSAQQFPDLHSELNLSSLELGDSALYFCASSVGGGAVDIQYFGAGTRLSVL.

The J gene is TRBJ2-7, the V gene TRBV2, with 7 bases fitting TRBD1. J lost 6 bases, V lost 6 bases, and 11 bases had no gene match. Germline V gives CDR1 SNHLY, CDR2 FYNNEI. The CDR3 contains 14 residues. This chain's CDR3 is CASRQRGGLLEQYF. The CDR3 DNA follows: TGTGCCAGCAGACAACGAGGGGGCCTTCTCGAGCAGTACTTC.

This chain links TRBV9 with TRBJ2-5; D perhaps matches TRBD1 (6 bases). The CDR3 is made up of 14 amino acids. Trimming took 1 base from V and 5 from J, leaving 12 bases between them. Germline CDR1 reads SGDLS; CDR2 reads YYNGEE. The CDR3: CASSVNQGLETQYF. CDR3 coding DNA: TGTGCCAGCAGCGTAAACCAGGGGCTCGAGACCCAGTACTTC.

The chain has TRBV6-4 and TRBJ1-3; D gene unclear. Trimming took off 8 bases at V and 0 bases at J, with 17 bases between the two ends. The CDR3 totals 16 residues. Looked up from germline, CDR1 is MRHNA and CDR2 is SNTAGT. CDR3 sequence (DNA): TGTGCCAGCCGGGGTCGGGGATGGGACTCTGGAAACACCATATATTTT. It translates to CASRGRGWDSGNTIYF.

This clone came up a few times. The CDR3 region is CASSPGVNTEAFF. CDR3 DNA: TGCGCCAGCAGCCCAGGGGTGAACACTGAAGCTTTCTTT. The rearrangement uses TRBV5-1 and TRBJ1-1, with D perhaps matching TRBD1 (6 bases). Trimming took 4 bases from V and 0 from J, leaving 7 bases between them. Germline CDR1 reads SGHRS; CDR2 reads YFSETQ. This CDR3 comprises 13 residues.

V gene TRBV15 combines with J gene TRBJ2-2; 11 nucleotides line up with TRBD2. This CDR3 region has 17 residues. With 0 bases clipped from V and 11 bases from J, the junction kept 11 bases outside the gene matches. Germline CDR1 and CDR2: LNHNV and YYDKDF (reference sequence). The DNA of the CDR3 is TGTGCCACCAGCAGAGATCGAGGACTAGCGGGTCCTCCAGAGCTGTTTTTT. Translating gives CATSRDRGLAGPPELFF. Full variable domain (outside the CDR3, taken from reference TRBV15 and TRBJ2-2): DAMVIQNPRYQVTQFGKPVTLSCSQTLNHNVMYWYQQKSSQAPKLLFHYYDKDFNNEADTPDNFQSRRPNTSFCFLDIRSPGLGDTAMYLCATSRDRGLAGPPELFFGEGSRLTVL.

This sequence joins TRBV10-2 and TRBJ1-4; the D gene is possibly TRBD1 (5 bases). The germline CDR1 and CDR2 sequences are WSHSY and SAAADI. Trimming removed 0 bases from V and 5 bases from J, with 13 bases in between. CDR3 length equals 16 residues. This CDR3 reads CASSESVQAINEKLFF. In nucleotides, the CDR3 is TGCGCCAGCAGTGAGTCAGTACAGGCAATCAATGAAAAACTGTTTTTT.

This chain connects TRBV12-3 or TRBV12-4 to TRBJ2-1, with unresolved D. CDR3 size: 12 residues. V lost 3 bases and J lost 5, with 5 bases in between. The CDR3 DNA sequence: TGTGCCAGCAGTTTTACAAACAATGAGCAGTTCTTC. Its protein is CASSFTNNEQFF.

V and J are TRBV4-2 and TRBJ2-1; the match to TRBD2 covers 9 bases. The ends lost 2 bases at V and 12 bases at J; junction bases unmatched: 8. The CDR3 runs 14 residues. Germline CDR1 reads LGHNA; CDR2 reads YNFKEQ. CDR3 coding DNA: TGTGCCAGCAGCCAACCTGAAGATAGCGGGGGGCAGTTCTTC. As protein: CASSQPEDSGGQFF.

This clone was picked up one time. V gene TRBV6-1 combines with J gene TRBJ1-3; possible D gene TRBD1, 5 bases. The CDR3 has 16 amino acids. V gave up 0 bases and J gave up 0 bases, with 9 bases separating them. CDR1 and CDR2 from the germline V gene are MNHNS and SASEGT. CDR3 loop: CASSEARGSSGNTIYF. Here the CDR3 DNA reads TGTGCCAGCAGTGAAGCCCGGGGGAGCTCTGGAAACACCATATATTTT.

V usage is TRBV28 and J usage is TRBJ1-1; weak D call: TRBD1 (5 bases). The CDR3 totals 14 residues. Trimming stripped 6 bases from V and 5 bases from J, with 16 bases between. The V gene's germline CDR1 is MDHEN and CDR2 SYDVKM. The CDR3 loop reads CASSLVGVGTEAFF. The CDR3 region has the DNA TGTGCCAGCAGCCTTGTAGGGGTGGGGACTGAAGCTTTCTTT.

The genes are TRBV18 and TRBJ1-5; TRBD1 is a possible D gene (5 bases). V gave up 4 bases and J gave up 4 bases, with 11 bases separating them. Germline V gene lookup returns CDR1 KGHSH and CDR2 LQKENI. This CDR3 spans 14 amino acids. The chain's CDR3 is CASSLGGTNQPQHF. The CDR3 DNA follows: TGTGCCAGCTCACTCGGGGGGACGAATCAGCCCCAGCATTTT.

The V and J genes are TRBV2 and TRBJ1-6; possibly TRBD1 for D (5 bases). The germline V gene encodes CDR1 SNHLY and CDR2 FYNNEI. The CDR3 is 16 amino acids. Trimming stripped 7 bases from V and 3 bases from J, with 16 bases between. The CDR3 loop is CASKPSGLLYNSPLHF. The DNA for the CDR3 is TGTGCCAGCAAGCCCTCGGGACTACTCTATAATTCACCCCTCCACTTT.

V and J are TRBV5-6 and TRBJ2-7; 11 bases map to TRBD1. CDR1 is SGHDT, CDR2 YYEEEE, per germline. V lost 3 bases and J lost 4; bases outside the gene matches: 0. The CDR3 loop spans 13 amino acids. The CDR3 sequence is CASSWDRGYEQYF. DNA for the CDR3: TGTGCCAGCAGCTGGGACAGGGGGTACGAGCAGTACTTC. The full variable domain, rest sourced from reference TRBV5-6 and TRBJ2-7, is DAGVTQSPTHLIKTRGQQVTLRCSPKSGHDTVSWYQQALGQGPQFIFQYYEEEERQRGNFPDRFSGHQFPNYSSELNVNALLLGDSALYLCASSWDRGYEQYFGPGTRLTVT.

V usage is TRBV10-1 and J usage is TRBJ2-5, with 9 positions matching TRBD1. After removal of 0 bases from V and 3 bases from J, the junction contained 2 bases not matched to a gene. The germline V gene has CDR1 WNHNN and CDR2 SYGVQD (reference sequence). This CDR3 is 15 amino acids long. The CDR3 region is CASSESGTGKETQYF. For the CDR3, the DNA is TGCGCCAGCAGTGAGTCAGGGACAGGGAAAGAGACCCAGTACTTC.

The chain links TRBV9 to TRBJ1-6; the match to TRBD1 covers 9 bases. J gave up 7 bases and V 2 bases, and 4 bases lay outside the gene matches. CDR1 is SGDLS, CDR2 YYNGEE, per germline. The length of the CDR3 is 15 residues. The CDR3 nucleotides are TGTGCCAGCAGCGTCACAGGGGGCACAAATTCACCCCTCCACTTT. Protein sequence: CASSVTGGTNSPLHF.

This clone was counted a single time. This chain connects TRBV6-5 to TRBJ1-2; 7 bases match TRBD1. The CDR3 is 14 amino acids. Trimming at V came to 5 bases and at J to 4 bases, leaving 7 bases not matched to a gene. The germline gives CDR1 MNHEY, CDR2 SVGAGI. CDR3: CASSIAGGSYGYTF. The CDR3 DNA follows: TGTGCCAGCAGTATCGCAGGGGGTTCCTATGGCTACACCTTC.

This clone was counted only a few times. V and J are TRBV5-1 and TRBJ1-5; D gene unclear. The germline V gene has CDR1 SGHRS and CDR2 YFSETQ. The CDR3 contains 16 residues. V lost 2 bases and J 9 bases, leaving 21 bases between the germline ends. CDR3 in amino acids: CASSFIVNLLILPQHF. Written as DNA, the CDR3 is TGCGCCAGCAGCTTCATAGTTAATTTATTGATCTTGCCCCAGCATTTT.

This clone was seen a few times. This chain links TRBV29-1 with TRBJ2-1; 8 bases map to TRBD2. Germline V gene sequence: CDR1 SQVTM, CDR2 ANQGSEA. The CDR3 has 13 amino acids. J lost 6 bases, V lost 7 bases, and 8 bases had no gene match. CDR3 DNA: TGCAGCGCCTCTAATCGGGGGGGCAATGAGCAGTTCTTC. Translation: CSASNRGGNEQFF.

The V gene is TRBV18, the J gene TRBJ1-1; D not resolved. The CDR3 sequence is 13 residues long. Trimming pared 5 bases from V and 7 bases from J, leaving 14 bases between. The V gene's germline CDR1 is KGHSH and CDR2 LQKENI. The CDR3 nucleotides read TGTGCCAGCTCATCCAAGCCAGGTAATGAAGCTTTCTTT. Residues: CASSSKPGNEAFF.

The chain carries TRBV24-1 and TRBJ2-5; TRBD1 matches at 9 bases. This CDR3 region has 16 residues. Germline loops: CDR1 KGHDR, CDR2 SFDVKD. V gave up 4 bases and J gave up 4 bases; unmatched junction bases: 9. CDR3 DNA sequence: TGTGCCACCAGTGACGCCACAGGGGGCCTGGGAGAGACCCAGTACTTC. Amino acid sequence: CATSDATGGLGETQYF.